Here is one T cell receptor (beta chain) with its context. The entry originates in a study of chemoradiotherapy in HPV16-positive cancers. The CDR3 contains 15 residues. V gave up 5 bases and J gave up 2 bases; unmatched junction bases: 7. Looked up from germline, CDR1 is SGHTA and CDR2 is FQGNSA. Generated by immunoSEQ multiplex PCR, the TCRdb table keeps only in-frame clones and is missing some. The sample has approximately 15,000 clones, more than 60% seen once. The V and J genes are TRBV7-2 and TRBJ1-1; 8 positions agree with TRBD1. The sample was collected from a patient who underwent chemoradiotherapy. This clonotype was obtained from a human donor with HPV-associated anogenital cancer. The CDR3 loop reads CASSPRGPFNTEAFF. The CDR3 DNA reads as TGTGCCAGCAGCCCCAGGGGGCCCTTCAACACTGAAGCTTTCTTT. Looking up the rest from reference TRBV7-2 and TRBJ1-1 gives the full variable domain: GAGVSQSPSNKVTEKGKDVELRCDPISGHTALYWYRQSLGQGLEFLIYFQGNSAPDKSGLPSDRFSAERTGGSVSTLTIQRTQQEDSAVYLCASSPRGPFNTEAFFGQGTRLTVV.